Described below is a single T cell receptor beta chain sequence and its context. Antigen specificity is unknown. This sample was included in a study of T cells after posttransplantation cyclophosphamide. TCRdb keeps only in-frame clones here, not all; method: immunoSEQ multiplex PCR. The profile shows roughly 19,000 clones, roughly nine tenths of them singletons. Whole-study results and caveats: Later post-transplant blood repertoires were often dominated by donor CD8+ memory clones. Blood and skin or GI T cell repertoires showed limited TRB overlap. After PTCy, TRB diversity resembled that of CNI/methotrexate controls.

This CDR3 has 15 residues. CDR1 is KGHSH and CDR2 is LQKENI in the germline V gene. Trimming pared 1 base from V and 8 bases from J, leaving 12 bases between. Sampled 1 year posttransplant, controls received myeloablative marrow transplants, methotrexate and a calcineurin inhibitor. The chain carries TRBV18 and TRBJ1-6; D might be TRBD1 (5 bases). The sequence derives from a female patient between 25 and 45 years old who received an allogeneic stem cell transplant from an unrelated donor, was CMV-positive, and had acute and chronic GVHD. Part of the T cells may come from the graft donor. The sequencing used PBMCs, collected around 390 days after allogeneic stem cell transplant with calcineurin inhibitor and methotrexate. This CDR3 reads CASSPQAGPDSPLHF. CDR3 DNA: TGTGCCAGCTCACCACAAGCGGGGCCCGATTCACCCCTCCACTTT.